A single T cell receptor (beta chain) is shown here with its context. The antigen it recognizes is unknown. The record has no base qualities; no much larger clone is one base away. TCRbeta CDR3 regions were amplified from genomic DNA by means of the immunoSEQ Assay, a bias-controlled multiplex PCR. The source study handled its data this way. Nucleated cell counts per sample were estimated from amplification of reference gene primers within the assay. To quantify the absolute abundance of each unique TCRbeta CDR3 rearrangement, sequence reads were collapsed and filtered. For each sample, productive Simpson clonality was calculated as the square root of Simpson's diversity index across productive rearrangements. The table comes from immuneACCESS by way of TCRdb, which keeps in-frame sequences with V and J called. Part of the clones is missing from these tables; in studies checked, under half for an unresolved V gene and the rest for unknown reasons. The D gene and trimming were derived from the DNA, and the V and J assignments and clone size from that table. The sample table holds roughly 150,000 clones, of which 88% were seen once. The ten largest clonotypes hold more than 2% of the sample.

The record originates from a study of blood T cell repertoires in COVID-19 (TCRdb year 2020). A note on the overall study: The collaborator samples originated in the United States, Italy and Spain and spanned the acute and convalescent phases of COVID-19. Nearly every sample came with metadata listing a de-identified subject ID, COVID-19 status, age in years and sex. The repertoires were released in a freely available public database meant as a resource for research on the immune response to SARS-CoV-2. The prospective study material was composed of cDNA or gDNA derived from T cells, B-cell-depleted T cells, or PBMCs. Samples were obtained from the ongoing ImmuneRACE study (first 160 participants) and from 950 to 1,500 subjects provided by 6 global collaborators. Deeply sampled blood TCRbeta repertoires from subjects exposed to, actively infected with, or recovered from COVID-19 were included in the dataset. HLA class I and class II types, where available, came from metadata supplied by the sample provider rather than from assay-based typing. General study outcomes and caveats: Clinical and demographic metadata were provided uncurated, with the amount varying by source and participant.

Samples from volunteer blood donors who had recovered from COVID-19 were contributed by a second Seattle source. Collaborating institutions collected whole blood in K2EDTA tubes following their own protocols. Collaborator samples were shipped for TCRbeta analysis as frozen whole blood, isolated PBMCs, or DNA extracted from either sample type. Based on the germline V gene (reference sequence), the CDR1 and CDR2 sequences are SEHNR and FQNEAQ. The CDR3 runs 15 amino acids, cysteine and phenylalanine included. CDR3 DNA is the only sequence kept; it has 45 bases, read in frame from the first base. V trim: 1 base; J trim: 4 bases; unmatched bases: 2.

The rearrangement combines TRBV7-9 with TRBJ2-1, with TRBD1 matching 9 junction bases. Sequencing was carried out using peripheral blood. The TCR comes from a man aged 50 to 60 who had recovered from COVID-19. The CDR3 protein is CASSLGGTGYNEQFF. The sequenced DNA is TGTGCCAGCAGCTTAGGCGGGACAGGGTACAATGAGCAGTTCTTC.